This TCR beta chain comes out of a study of T cell changes during pregnancy in multiple sclerosis. V lost 0 bases and J 0 bases, leaving 8 bases between the germline ends. This CDR3 region has 14 residues. Germline values: CDR1 GTSNPN, CDR2 SVGIG (reference sequence). The assay was immunoSEQ multiplex PCR, and TCRdb's table has in-frame clones only and misses some. The data show 30,000 to 40,000 clones, about 91% seen once. The chain recombines TRBV30 with TRBJ1-1; no firm D call. The sequence was obtained from a female donor with multiple sclerosis, enrolled in a pregnancy study. The sample in question was CD8+ T cells from peripheral blood mononuclear cells, obtained in the second trimester of pregnancy. In DNA form, the CDR3 reads TGTGCCTGGAGTGTACACAGTCTGAACACTGAAGCTTTCTTT. Amino acids: CAWSVHSLNTEAFF. Looking up the rest from reference TRBV30 and TRBJ1-1 gives the full variable domain: SQTIHQWPATLVQPVGSPLSLECTVEGTSNPNLYWYRQAAGRGLQLLFYSVGIGQISSEVPQNLSASRPQDRQFILSSKKLLLSDSGFYLCAWSVHSLNTEAFFGQGTRLTVV.